This T cell receptor beta chain is from a study of cytomegalovirus exposure and HLA in healthy donors. At the level of the study: Membership in the Caucasian-associated ancestry cluster was found for 65% to 85% of 300 to 500 genotyped donors. General study results and limits: No immune exposure information besides CMV serostatus was available. Listed as cytomegalovirus-associated were roughly 180 TCR beta chains. Later analysis indicated greater clonal expansion among HLA-associated TCR beta chains than among equally common other chains.

The CDR3 sequence is 16 residues long. J was trimmed by 2 bases and V by 7 bases; bases with no gene match: 9. CDR1 and CDR2 from the germline V gene are SGHRS and YFSETQ. Concerning this clone: As yet, its antigen is unknown.

PCR was performed using 60 Vbeta and 13 Jbeta primers. Produced via immunoSEQ multiplex PCR; TCRdb's table is partial and in-frame only. This table has roughly 130,000 clones, around 73% appearing once. The V call is TRBV5-1, the J call TRBJ2-1; TRBD2 matches at 10 bases. The sample was PBMCs. The receptor was derived from a woman in her thirties or forties in good health and CMV-seronegative. The CDR3 DNA is TGCGCCAGCCAATTGGTTAGCGGGGGGACCTACAATGAGCAGTTCTTC. Protein: CASQLVSGGTYNEQFF.